Below, 18 T cell receptor beta chains from the same sample are listed, as sequenced in a study of T cell responses to AZD1222 COVID-19 vaccine. Using immunoSEQ multiplex PCR, the repertoire was profiled, and TCRdb retains in-frame clones only, with some absent. Found here are 200,000 to 250,000 clones, around 94% of them singletons; the top ten hold approximately 1.7%. This material consisted of peripheral blood, taken 28 days after the second dose of the MenACWY control vaccine. These receptors all stem from an adult who received the MenACWY meningococcal vaccine as a control.

The chain uses TRBV5-1 and TRBJ2-5, with D unresolved. The CDR3 is made up of 14 amino acids. Deletions cut 3 bases from V and 3 bases from J, with 12 bases between. Germline V gene lookup returns CDR1 SGHRS and CDR2 YFSETQ. The CDR3 DNA sequence: TGCGCCAGCAGCTCCCCTGGCCGGGAAGAGACCCAGTACTTC. This gives the protein CASSSPGREETQYF. Full variable domain (remainder filled in from reference TRBV5-1 and TRBJ2-5): KAGVTQTPRYLIKTRGQQVTLSCSPISGHRSVSWYQQTPGQGLQFLFEYFSETQRNKGNFPGRFSGRQFSNSRSEMNVSTLELGDSALYLCASSSPGREETQYFGPGTRLLVL.

The chain has TRBV30 and TRBJ2-6; D unresolved. The CDR3 spans 17 residues. CDR1 is GTSNPN, CDR2 SVGIG, per germline (reference sequence). V was pared by 2 bases and J by 0 bases, with 14 bases between. CDR3 in amino acids: CAWSLLPLSSGANVLTF. Here the CDR3 DNA reads TGTGCCTGGAGTTTACTACCGTTGTCCTCTGGGGCCAACGTCCTGACTTTC.

The count of this clone is one. The rearrangement joins TRBV7-8 to TRBJ2-7; 7 bases agree with TRBD1. Germline loops: CDR1 SGHVS, CDR2 FQNEAQ. This CDR3 region has 15 residues. Trimming removed 5 bases from V and 5 bases from J; junction bases left unmatched: 12. CDR3: CASSKAPGQRNEQYF. For the CDR3, the DNA is TGTGCCAGCAGCAAAGCCCCGGGACAGAGAAACGAGCAGTACTTC.

This clone was detected only a few times. This sequence joins TRBV28 and TRBJ1-2; D might be TRBD1 (6 bases). Germline CDR1 and CDR2: MDHEN and SYDVKM. This CDR3 comprises 17 residues. Trimming shortened V by 2 bases and J by 4 bases, and 20 bases separated the two germline ends. The CDR3 bases are TGTGCCAGCAGTTTACTGCCGCAGGGGCGGGTTACCTATGGCTACACCTTC. It yields the protein CASSLLPQGRVTYGYTF.

This rearrangement joins TRBV7-9 to TRBJ2-5, with 9 bases matching TRBD2. Germline V CDR1 and CDR2: SEHNR, FQNEAQ (reference sequence). V trimming: 8 bases; J trimming: 4 bases; junction bases outside the gene matches: 20. CDR3 length: 18 amino acids. The CDR3 DNA sequence: TGTGCCAGCGGTCTGTCTTGGGCTAGCGGGAATTTAGTAGAGACCCAGTACTTC. It specifies CASGLSWASGNLVETQYF.

The V call is TRBV7-9, the J call TRBJ1-1; 8 nucleotides line up with TRBD1. The ends lost 5 bases at V and 0 bases at J; junction bases unmatched: 8. The CDR3 runs to 16 residues. The germline CDR1 and CDR2 sequences are SEHNR and FQNEAQ (reference sequence). The CDR3: CASSPPGTGLNTEAFF. The CDR3 nucleotides read TGTGCCAGCAGCCCTCCCGGGACAGGTTTGAACACTGAAGCTTTCTTT.

In this sample, this clone turned up once. The chain couples TRBV11-2 to TRBJ2-3; 7 nucleotides align to TRBD2. V was pared by 5 bases and J by 1 base, with 9 bases of the junction left unmatched. The CDR3 consists of 16 residues. Germline assignment: CDR1 SGHAT and CDR2 FQNNGV. The CDR3 sequence is CASSPRPGGGTDTQYF. As DNA, the CDR3 is TGTGCCAGCAGCCCTAGGCCGGGGGGTGGCACAGATACGCAGTATTTT.

CDR3 sequence reads: CASSLGTSPTPLGTGELFF. CDR3 in DNA: TGTGCCAGCAGCTTAGGTACTAGCCCGACCCCCTTGGGAACCGGGGAGCTGTTTTTT. This chain links TRBV7-9 with TRBJ2-2; D perhaps matches TRBD2 (6 bases). Trimming removed 1 base from V and 5 bases from J, with 23 bases in between. There are 19 residues in the CDR3. Looked up from germline, CDR1 is SEHNR and CDR2 is FQNEAQ (reference sequence).

There are a few counts of this clone. This chain joins TRBV30 and TRBJ1-4, with unresolved D. The germline CDR1 and CDR2 sequences are GTSNPN and SVGIG (reference sequence). V was clipped by 5 bases and J by 7 bases, with 11 bases between them. The CDR3 has 12 residues. The DNA of the CDR3 is TGTGCCTGGGCTAGAATCAGTGAAAAACTGTTTTTT. This sequence encodes CAWARISEKLFF.

The J gene is TRBJ2-3, the V gene TRBV7-7; TRBD1 matches 11 bases. The V gene's germline CDR1 is SSHAT and CDR2 FNYEAQ (reference sequence). V dropped 5 bases and J dropped 2; count of bases not matched to a gene: 9. CDR3 length equals 17 residues. DNA for the CDR3: TGTGCCAGCAGCCTTAGGCCGGGACAGGGGGACACAGATACGCAGTATTTT. This gives the protein CASSLRPGQGDTDTQYF.

The J gene is TRBJ2-1, the V gene TRBV28; 9 bases agree with TRBD1. CDR1 is MDHEN, CDR2 SYDVKM, per germline. The CDR3 runs 16 residues. Trimming at V came to 0 bases and at J to 4 bases, leaving 4 bases not matched to a gene. In nucleotides, the CDR3 is TGTGCCAGCAGTTTATGGTCTGGACAGGGGTACAATGAGCAGTTCTTC. Its translation: CASSLWSGQGYNEQFF.

The chain is built from TRBV4-2 and TRBJ2-7, with 12 bases aligning to TRBD1. Germline lookup yields CDR1 LGHNA and CDR2 YNFKEQ. The V segment lost 3 bases and the J segment 6 bases; nucleotides outside the gene matches: 3. The CDR3 consists of 14 residues. CDR3 loop: CASSQGQGAGEQYF. The CDR3 DNA is TGTGCCAGCAGCCAGGGACAGGGGGCGGGCGAGCAGTACTTC.

This clone has a single count. This chain connects TRBV3-1 (or the pseudogene TRBV3-2) to TRBJ1-5; tentative D call: TRBD1 (5 bases). Trimming left V 1 base short and J 7 bases short, with 11 bases between. This CDR3 spans 14 amino acids. Germline CDR1 reads LGHDT; CDR2 reads YNNKEL (reference sequence). CDR3 protein: CASSQGLGGQPQHF. The CDR3 DNA is TGTGCCAGCAGCCAAGGATTGGGGGGACAGCCCCAGCATTTT.

The gene calls are TRBV28 and TRBJ1-4, with no clear D. Germline CDR1 and CDR2: MDHEN and SYDVKM. Trimming stripped 3 bases from V and 7 bases from J, with 21 bases between. CDR3 length: 17 residues. The DNA for the CDR3 is TGTGCCAGCAGTTTTATGCGGTCATTTAGGAGGAGTGAAAAACTGTTTTTT. Its protein is CASSFMRSFRRSEKLFF.

V and J are TRBV5-1 and TRBJ2-5, with D possibly matching TRBD2 (6 bases). The CDR3 loop spans 15 amino acids. Deletions cut 0 bases from V and 5 bases from J, with 14 bases between. Per germline, CDR1 SGHRS and CDR2 YFSETQ. The CDR3 sequence: CASSLATQGGETQYF. The DNA of the CDR3 is TGCGCCAGCAGCTTGGCGACTCAAGGAGGGGAGACCCAGTACTTC.

This clone was seen only once. The chain recombines TRBV15 with TRBJ2-2; D tentatively reads TRBD1 or TRBD2 (5 bases each). This CDR3 contains 16 residues. In germline, CDR1 is LNHNV, CDR2 YYDKDF (reference sequence). The germline V and J ends were trimmed by 3 bases and 1 base, with 12 bases remaining between them. CDR3 protein: CATSSRDPGNTGELFF. DNA for the CDR3: TGTGCCACCAGCAGCAGGGACCCGGGGAACACCGGGGAGCTGTTTTTT.

Only one count was recorded for this clone. This CDR3 is CASSVAPTNTEAFF. The DNA of the CDR3 is TGTGCCAGCAGCGTAGCCCCAACCAACACTGAAGCTTTCTTT. The rearrangement links TRBV9 to TRBJ1-1; D gene ambiguous. The V and J ends lost 0 bases and 2 bases respectively, with 8 bases between them. The length of the CDR3 is 14 residues. The germline V gene has CDR1 SGDLS and CDR2 YYNGEE.

The rearrangement links TRBV7-9 to TRBJ2-2; TRBD2 might be the D (5 bases). Germline V gene data show CDR1 as SEHNR and CDR2 as FQNEAQ (reference sequence). This CDR3 has 14 amino acids. Deletions cut 1 base from V and 5 bases from J, with 8 bases between. The CDR3 region is CASSLEWETGELFF. The CDR3 nucleotides are TGTGCCAGCAGCTTAGAGTGGGAGACCGGGGAGCTGTTTTTT.